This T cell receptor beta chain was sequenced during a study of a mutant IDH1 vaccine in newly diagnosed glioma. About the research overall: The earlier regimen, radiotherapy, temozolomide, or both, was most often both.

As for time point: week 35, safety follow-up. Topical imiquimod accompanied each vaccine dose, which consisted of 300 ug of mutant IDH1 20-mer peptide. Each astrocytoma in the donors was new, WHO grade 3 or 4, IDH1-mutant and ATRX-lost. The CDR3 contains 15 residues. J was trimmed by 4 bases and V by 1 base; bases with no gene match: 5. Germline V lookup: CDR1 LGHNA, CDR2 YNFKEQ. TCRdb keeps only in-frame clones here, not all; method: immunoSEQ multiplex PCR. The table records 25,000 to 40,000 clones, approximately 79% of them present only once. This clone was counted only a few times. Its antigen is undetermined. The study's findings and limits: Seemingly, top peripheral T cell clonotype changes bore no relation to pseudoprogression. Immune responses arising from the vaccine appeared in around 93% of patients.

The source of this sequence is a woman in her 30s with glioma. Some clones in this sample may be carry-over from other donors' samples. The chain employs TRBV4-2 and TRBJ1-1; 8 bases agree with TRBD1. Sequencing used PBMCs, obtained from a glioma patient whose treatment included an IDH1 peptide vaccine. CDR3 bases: TGTGCCAGCAGCCAAGCGCAGGGGGCGAGCACTGAAGCTTTCTTT. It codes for CASSQAQGASTEAFF.